This is a list of T cell receptor beta chains from one sample in a study of CD8+ T cells in alopecia areata. Clones were sequenced by immunoSEQ multiplex PCR, and TCRdb holds only the in-frame ones, with some missing. This table holds about 210,000 clones, around 65% found once. This material consisted of CD4+ T cells sorted from blood, taken at week 4, from a patient treated with tofacitinib. The receptor source for this set is a human donor with alopecia areata. CDR3s include the opening cysteine and the closing phenylalanine or tryptophan. The D gene is left open where the match is weak. Clone sizes are given selectively: once, few, many, or a class where the clone is expanded.

TRBJ2-7 TRBV29-1 . . CSVLEGDGSYEQYF TGCAGCGTCTTGGAGGGGGATGGATCCTACGAGCAGTACTTC
TRBJ2-5 TRBV30 TRBD2 few CAWTGTSFETQYF TGTGCCTGGACCGGGACTAGCTTTGAGACCCAGTACTTC
TRBJ1-5 TRBV7-3 . . CASSSDGIQPQHF TGTGCCAGCAGCTCCGACGGTATTCAGCCCCAGCATTTT
TRBJ2-3 TRBV29-1 TRBD2 . CSVSVAGDTQYF TGCAGCGTTTCGGTAGCGGGGGATACGCAGTATTTT
TRBJ2-3 TRBV10-3 TRBD2 . CAIRNGLAGTDTQYF TGTGCCATCAGGAACGGACTAGCGGGCACAGATACGCAGTATTTT
TRBJ2-1 TRBV5-1 . . CASSLDLLDEQFF TGCGCCAGCAGCTTGGACCTTTTGGATGAGCAGTTCTTC
TRBJ1-2 TRBV9 . . CASSVDANYGYTF TGTGCCAGCAGCGTCGACGCTAACTATGGCTACACCTTC
TRBJ2-1 TRBV29-1 . few CSAGDYEQFF TGCAGCGCGGGAGATTATGAGCAGTTCTTC
TRBJ1-2 TRBV5-6 . few CASSSGQLNYGYTF TGTGCCAGCAGCTCAGGACAGCTCAACTATGGCTACACCTTC
TRBJ2-4 TRBV28 . . CASSPGSPKNIQYF TGTGCCAGCAGTCCTGGGAGTCCCAAAAACATTCAGTACTTC
TRBJ1-1 TRBV19 TRBD1 . CASRETGKDTEAFF TGTGCCAGTAGGGAGACAGGGAAGGACACTGAAGCTTTCTTT
TRBJ1-4 TRBV4-1 . . CASSQERTVVEKLFF TGCGCCAGCAGCCAAGAGAGGACGGTGGTGGAAAAACTGTTTTTT
TRBJ1-2 TRBV27 TRBD1 . CASSPQGYGYTF TGTGCCAGCAGTCCACAGGGGTATGGCTACACCTTC
TRBJ2-5 TRBV5-4 . few CASSLGPQETQYF TGTGCCAGCAGCCTCGGTCCCCAGGAGACCCAGTACTTC
TRBJ2-7 TRBV7-9 TRBD1 . CASSRTGTYEQYF TGTGCCAGCAGCCGGACAGGGACCTACGAGCAGTACTTC
TRBJ2-2 TRBV29-1 TRBD1 . CSVQGAPFANTGELFF TGCAGCGTACAGGGGGCGCCGTTCGCGAACACCGGGGAGCTGTTTTTT
TRBJ2-3 TRBV5-4 . . CASSGEPPETQYF TGTGCCAGCAGCGGAGAACCCCCTGAGACGCAGTATTTT
TRBJ1-5 TRBV30 TRBD1 . CAWSPQGDQPQHF TGTGCCTGGAGTCCACAGGGGGATCAGCCCCAGCATTTT
TRBJ1-6 TRBV7-2 TRBD1 . CASSSTGPPLHF TGTGCCAGCAGCTCGACAGGGCCACCCCTCCACTTT
TRBJ1-2 TRBV30 . . CAWSVRLAGNYGYTF TGTGCCTGGAGTGTAAGGTTGGCAGGGAACTATGGCTACACCTTC
TRBJ2-5 TRBV5-1 . few CASSIPGVIETQYF TGCGCCAGCAGCATACCGGGGGTTATTGAGACCCAGTACTTC
TRBJ2-1 TRBV18 . . CASSPVVDPINEQFF TGTGCCAGCTCACCGGTGGTTGACCCCATCAATGAGCAGTTCTTC
TRBJ1-2 TRBV28 TRBD1 few CASSFWDRDVVYTF TGTGCCAGCAGTTTTTGGGACAGGGACGTGGTCTACACCTTC
TRBJ1-5 TRBV6-5 . . CASSTGWNNQPQHF TGTGCCAGCAGCACAGGCTGGAACAATCAGCCCCAGCATTTT
TRBJ1-5 TRBV10-3 . . CAIRFTENQPQHF TGTGCCATCAGGTTCACGGAGAATCAGCCCCAGCATTTT
TRBJ2-7 TRBV18 . . CASSPPGRVGEQYF TGTGCCAGCTCACCACCGGGCAGGGTTGGCGAGCAGTACTTC
TRBJ2-7 TRBV7-9 . once CASSFGTFPYEQYF TGTGCCAGCAGCTTTGGGACATTCCCCTACGAGCAGTACTTC
TRBJ1-1 TRBV27 . . CASGVFGTEAFF TGTGCCAGCGGGGTTTTTGGCACTGAAGCTTTCTTT
TRBJ2-1 TRBV9 TRBD1 . CASSRGQEQFF TGTGCCAGCAGCAGGGGACAGGAGCAGTTCTTC
TRBJ1-3 TRBV29-1 . . CSVGSGNTIYF TGCAGCGTGGGTTCTGGAAACACCATATATTTT
TRBJ1-4 TRBV30 . . CAWKKTAGNEKLFF TGTGCCTGGAAAAAAACCGCCGGTAATGAAAAACTGTTTTTT
TRBJ2-2 TRBV5-6 TRBD2 . CASSLVGRGTGELFF TGTGCCAGCAGCTTGGTGGGGCGGGGGACCGGGGAGCTGTTTTTT
TRBJ1-5 TRBV9 TRBD1 . CASSPEGQGNQPQHF TGTGCCAGCAGCCCAGAGGGACAGGGGAATCAGCCCCAGCATTTT
TRBJ1-6 TRBV5-1 . few CASSLGGISNSPLHF TGCGCCAGCAGCTTGGGGGGGATCTCTAATTCACCCCTCCACTTT
TRBJ2-5 TRBV2 TRBD1 . CASSRDREETQYF TGTGCCAGCAGCCGCGACAGGGAAGAGACCCAGTACTTC
TRBJ2-2 TRBV5-1 TRBD1 . CASTTQGTANTGELFF TGCGCCAGCACCACGCAAGGGACAGCAAACACCGGGGAGCTGTTTTTT
TRBJ2-4 TRBV2 . . CASSHRNENIQYF TGTGCCAGCAGCCACAGGAACGAAAACATTCAGTACTTC
TRBJ2-6 TRBV7-9 . . CASSFWLSGANVLTF TGTGCCAGCAGCTTCTGGCTCTCTGGGGCCAACGTCCTGACTTTC
TRBJ1-5 TRBV6-5 . . CASSRGGNQPQHF TGTGCCAGCAGCCGCGGGGGGAATCAGCCCCAGCATTTT
TRBJ1-2 TRBV29-1 TRBD1 . CSVEAQGSGYTF TGCAGCGTTGAAGCACAGGGGAGTGGCTACACCTTC
TRBJ2-7 TRBV29-1 . . CSVEKGTYEQYF TGCAGCGTTGAAAAGGGGACCTACGAGCAGTACTTC
TRBJ1-1 TRBV29-1 . . CSVAGVMNTEAFF TGCAGCGTTGCAGGGGTGATGAACACTGAAGCTTTCTTT
TRBJ2-5 TRBV6-1 TRBD1 . CASSSRGTAKETQYF TGTGCCAGCAGTTCCCGAGGGACAGCGAAAGAGACCCAGTACTTC
TRBJ2-3 TRBV14 . . CASSQGSARADTQYF TGTGCCAGCAGCCAAGGGTCGGCCAGGGCAGATACGCAGTATTTT
TRBJ2-2 TRBV29-1 TRBD2 . CSVEVGGRTHRTGELFF TGCAGCGTTGAAGTGGGGGGGAGGACCCACAGAACCGGGGAGCTGTTTTTT
TRBJ1-6 TRBV6-5 . few CASSTGRSTLHF TGTGCCAGCAGTACAGGGCGATCCACCCTCCACTTT
TRBJ1-2 TRBV10-3 . few CASSYPQGDYTF TGTGCCAGCAGTTACCCACAGGGAGACTACACCTTC
TRBJ2-7 TRBV5-4 . . CASSPDRSHEQYF TGTGCCAGCAGCCCTGACAGGTCCCACGAGCAGTACTTC
TRBJ2-3 TRBV4-3 . . CASSRTSTDTQYF TGCGCCAGTAGTAGAACTAGCACAGATACGCAGTATTTT
TRBJ2-5 TRBV30 . . CAWSHGDSRGETQYF TGTGCCTGGAGCCACGGGGACTCCCGGGGGGAGACCCAGTACTTC
TRBJ2-4 TRBV2 . once CASHGLSDIQYF TGTGCCAGCCATGGACTGTCGGACATTCAGTACTTC
TRBJ1-4 TRBV6-5 . . CASSSAEEKLFF TGTGCCAGCAGTTCGGCAGAGGAAAAACTGTTTTTT
TRBJ2-7 TRBV13 . . CASSLSGYEQYF TGTGCCAGCAGCTTATCGGGTTACGAGCAGTACTTC
TRBJ2-7 TRBV23-1 TRBD1 few CASSHQTRQGFSYEQYF TGCGCCAGCAGTCACCAAACAAGACAGGGCTTCTCCTACGAGCAGTACTTC